The next 8 T cell receptor beta chains were all read from a single sample in a study of blood T cell repertoires in COVID-19. Repertoires were generated with immunoSEQ multiplex PCR, while TCRdb's copy carries only in-frame clones and drops some. The table includes around 60,000 clones, roughly four fifths detected once. The sample taken for sequencing was peripheral blood. The receptors derive from a man aged 80 or over with acute or convalescent COVID-19.

Only one count was recorded for this clone. The chain employs TRBV5-1 and TRBJ2-1; weak D call: TRBD1 (5 bases). The V end lost 4 bases, the J end lost 0 bases, and 17 bases lay between the germline ends. CDR1 and CDR2 from the germline V gene are SGHRS and YFSETQ. The CDR3 extends over 17 amino acids. In DNA, the CDR3 is TGCGCCAGCAGCCCCGCCCGACAGTATAGCTCCTACAATGAGCAGTTCTTC. Its protein is CASSPARQYSSYNEQFF. Filled out from reference TRBV5-1 and TRBJ2-1, the complete variable domain reads KAGVTQTPRYLIKTRGQQVTLSCSPISGHRSVSWYQQTPGQGLQFLFEYFSETQRNKGNFPGRFSGRQFSNSRSEMNVSTLELGDSALYLCASSPARQYSSYNEQFFGPGTRLTVL.

The V call is TRBV28, the J call TRBJ1-1; 7 bases line up with TRBD1. Per the germline V gene, CDR1 is MDHEN and CDR2 is SYDVKM. V shed 5 bases and J 0 bases; nucleotides not matched to a gene: 6. The CDR3 extends over 15 amino acids. DNA for the CDR3: TGTGCCAGCAGTATCACCGGGACAGTGAACACTGAAGCTTTCTTT. This codes for CASSITGTVNTEAFF.

The chain has TRBV11-3 and TRBJ1-1; D might be TRBD1 (5 bases). V dropped 0 bases and J dropped 1 base, with 9 bases sitting between them. This CDR3 spans 15 amino acids. CDR1 SGHNT and CDR2 YENEEA come from the germline V gene. The CDR3 protein is CASSLDLQGNTEAFF. The CDR3 DNA reads as TGTGCCAGCAGCTTAGATTTGCAGGGGAACACTGAAGCTTTCTTT.

The genes are TRBV6-5 and TRBJ1-5; 8 bases line up with TRBD1. Germline values: CDR1 MNHEY, CDR2 SVGAGI. This CDR3 spans 14 amino acids. V dropped 8 bases and J dropped 1; count of bases not matched to a gene: 4. The CDR3, as DNA: TGTGCCAGCTACCAGGGGGCGAGCAATCAGCCCCAGCATTTT. This sequence encodes CASYQGASNQPQHF.

This clone was counted a single time. The chain is built from TRBV11-3 and TRBJ2-7; a possible D gene is TRBD1 (5 bases). CDR3 size: 16 residues. CDR1 and CDR2 from the germline V gene are SGHNT and YENEEA. Trimming shortened V by 5 bases and J by 5 bases, and 22 bases separated the two germline ends. The CDR3 region is CASSPRQGSLGNEQYF. CDR3 DNA sequence: TGTGCCAGCAGCCCCAGGCAGGGTTCTTTGGGAAACGAGCAGTACTTC.

V usage is TRBV6-5 and J usage is TRBJ1-2; D is perhaps TRBD1 (6 bases). CDR1 and CDR2 from the germline V gene are MNHEY and SVGAGI. The CDR3 extends over 14 amino acids. V was cut by 6 bases and J by 4 bases, with 15 bases left in between. CDR3 sequence: CASSSPRGGYGYTF. In DNA form, the CDR3 reads TGTGCCAGCAGCTCCCCAAGGGGGGGCTATGGCTACACCTTC.

The chain couples TRBV18 to TRBJ1-2; D may be TRBD1 (6 bases). The CDR3 has 14 residues. V was cut by 3 bases and J by 7 bases, with 15 bases left in between. From germline, CDR1 is KGHSH and CDR2 LQKENI. The DNA for the CDR3 is TGTGCCAGCTCACCCGCGACAGGAACGAGTGGCTACACCTTC. Protein product: CASSPATGTSGYTF.

Only one count was recorded for this clone. This rearrangement joins TRBV5-1 to TRBJ1-2; 7 nucleotides match TRBD1. CDR3 length: 13 amino acids. Per the germline V gene, CDR1 is SGHRS and CDR2 is YFSETQ. Trimming took 5 bases from V and 8 from J; bases not matched to a gene: 9. Here the CDR3 reads CASSFDRVGGYTF. CDR3 bases: TGCGCCAGCAGTTTTGACAGGGTGGGAGGCTACACCTTC.